This T cell receptor beta chain stems from a study of breast tumors, draining lymph nodes, adjacent tissues. Samples came from axillary lymph nodes draining the breast cancer. TCRdb re-called the multiplex PCR reads with MiXCR, one entry per CDR3 protein. In the table there are 160,000 or so distinct CDR3 sequences, 30% to 35% of which are singletons. This clonotype was found many times. Its antigen is not identified. General study points: Data fit most tumor T cells coming from lymph node, expanding in tumor. Compared with lymph nodes, tumors were less diverse; compared with nontumor tissue, more. Compared with basal-like, luminal-like tumors shared significantly more repertoire with nontumor tissue. Data only fit, rather than demonstrated, lymph node origin of most tumor T cells.

There are 14 residues in the CDR3. Germline CDR1 reads GTSNPN; CDR2 reads SVGIG (reference sequence). The junction had 16 bases not matched to a gene; V was cut back by 2 bases and J by 15 bases. This rearrangement joins TRBV30 to TRBJ1-5; TRBD1 matches at 7 bases. The specimen sequenced was axillary lymph node tissue. The TCR was taken from a female donor with breast cancer. Some clones in this sample may be carry-over from other donors' samples. Here the CDR3 reads CAWSFKGGGRDRHF. CDR3 in DNA: TGTGCCTGGAGTTTCAAAGGAGGGGGTCGGGACAGGCATTTT.